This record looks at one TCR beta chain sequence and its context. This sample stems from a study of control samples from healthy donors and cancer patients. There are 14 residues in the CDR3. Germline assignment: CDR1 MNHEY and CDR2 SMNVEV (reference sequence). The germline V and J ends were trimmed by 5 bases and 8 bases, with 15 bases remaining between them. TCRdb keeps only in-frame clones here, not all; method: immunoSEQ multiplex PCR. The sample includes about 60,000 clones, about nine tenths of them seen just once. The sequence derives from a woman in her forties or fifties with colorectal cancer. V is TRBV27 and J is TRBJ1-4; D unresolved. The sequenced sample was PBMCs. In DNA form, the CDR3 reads TGTGCCAGCAGTCCCCTCGGGGTCGGGGAAAAACTGTTTTTT. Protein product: CASSPLGVGEKLFF.